The 26 T cell receptor beta chains in this list originate from one sample, sequenced in a study of blood T cell repertoires in COVID-19. TCRdb keeps only in-frame clones here, not all; method: immunoSEQ multiplex PCR. The sample contains roughly 15,000 clones, more than 80% of which appear only once. Sequenced: peripheral blood. The receptors derive from a man aged 50 to 59 with active COVID-19.

The chain recombines TRBV5-8 with TRBJ2-1, with D possibly matching TRBD2 (5 bases). Germline V gene lookup returns CDR1 SGHTS and CDR2 YDEGEE. V shed 0 bases and J shed 2 bases, with 6 bases lying between them. This CDR3 has 14 amino acids. In DNA form, the CDR3 reads TGTGCCAGCAGCTTGGTACTAGCCTACAATGAGCAGTTCTTC. It yields the protein CASSLVLAYNEQFF.

This CDR3 reads CASSQRLAGGSEQYF. The DNA for the CDR3 is TGTGCCAGCAGCCAAAGACTAGCGGGTGGGAGCGAGCAGTACTTC. This chain connects TRBV3-1 (or the pseudogene TRBV3-2) to TRBJ2-7, with TRBD2 identical over 10 bases. The germline gives CDR1 LGHDT, CDR2 YNNKEL (reference sequence). V dropped 2 bases and J dropped 6; count of bases not matched to a gene: 7. There are 15 residues in the CDR3.

This sequence joins TRBV9 and TRBJ1-6; no clear D. This CDR3 has 15 residues. CDR1 and CDR2 from the germline V gene are SGDLS and YYNGEE. V lost 0 bases to trimming and J lost 8 bases, with 12 bases between them. CDR3 bases: TGTGCCAGCAGCGTAGGGTTCGGTCGGGATTCACCCCTCCACTTT. It yields the protein CASSVGFGRDSPLHF.

J is TRBJ1-1 and V is TRBV6-5, with a tentative D call TRBD1 (5 bases). CDR3 length equals 15 residues. Trimming shortened V by 5 bases and J by 1 base, and 14 bases separated the two germline ends. The germline V gene has CDR1 MNHEY and CDR2 SVGAGI. CDR3 loop: CASSHTGTANTEAFF. The CDR3, as DNA: TGTGCCAGCAGTCACACCGGGACTGCGAACACTGAAGCTTTCTTT.

The chain joins TRBV11-2 to TRBJ2-1; 12 nucleotides agree with TRBD2. This CDR3 contains 16 residues. Looked up from germline, CDR1 is SGHAT and CDR2 is FQNNGV. With V trimmed by 5 bases and J by 6 bases, 8 bases remained unmatched. As DNA, the CDR3 is TGTGCCAGCAGCCCTACCAGACTAGCGGGAGTCAATGAGCAGTTCTTC. It specifies CASSPTRLAGVNEQFF. Complete variable domain (other parts from reference TRBV11-2 and TRBJ2-1): EAGVAQSPRYKIIEKRQSVAFWCNPISGHATLYWYQQILGQGPKLLIQFQNNGVVDDSQLPKDRFSAERLKGVDSTLKIQPAKLEDSAVYLCASSPTRLAGVNEQFFGPGTRLTVL.

The chain has TRBV9 and TRBJ2-7; tentative D call: TRBD1 (5 bases). Germline values: CDR1 SGDLS, CDR2 YYNGEE. V was clipped by 2 bases and J by 3 bases, with 12 bases between them. This CDR3 has 14 residues. The CDR3 is CASSVGRGSYEQYF. The CDR3 DNA sequence: TGTGCCAGCAGCGTCGGTAGGGGTAGCTACGAGCAGTACTTC.

J is TRBJ2-3 and V is TRBV5-1; D possibly corresponds to TRBD1 (7 bases). CDR1 is SGHRS and CDR2 is YFSETQ in the germline V gene. CDR3 length: 16 amino acids. V shed 4 bases and J shed 3 bases, with 18 bases lying between them. The CDR3 DNA sequence: TGCGCCAGCAGCAAAAGACAGGGAGGCGGGACAGATACGCAGTATTTT. Translating it yields CASSKRQGGGTDTQYF.

The chain uses TRBV5-1 and TRBJ2-5, with D possibly being TRBD1 (6 bases). From germline, CDR1 is SGHRS and CDR2 YFSETQ. V was clipped by 3 bases and J by 5 bases, with 11 bases between them. CDR3 length: 13 residues. The CDR3 reads CASSSQGLETQYF. CDR3 sequence (DNA): TGCGCCAGCAGCTCACAGGGTTTGGAGACCCAGTACTTC.

J is TRBJ1-2 and V is TRBV4-2; D gene ambiguous. Germline V CDR1 and CDR2: LGHNA, YNFKEQ. The V and J ends lost 6 bases and 3 bases respectively, with 11 bases between them. The CDR3 has 13 amino acids. CDR3 coding DNA: TGTGCCAGCAGTGAGGGCTGGGACTATGGCTACACCTTC. Translation gives CASSEGWDYGYTF.

The chain recombines TRBV6-5 with TRBJ1-1, with D perhaps matching TRBD1 (5 bases). There are 14 residues in the CDR3. The V end was cut by 6 bases, the J end by 0 bases, with 11 bases between. CDR1 MNHEY and CDR2 SVGAGI come from the germline V gene. The CDR3 DNA reads as TGTGCCAGCAGCCCCGGACACTTGAACACTGAAGCTTTCTTT. Protein product: CASSPGHLNTEAFF.

The chain employs TRBV2 and TRBJ1-2, with D unclear. Trimming shortened V by 3 bases and J by 4 bases, and 12 bases separated the two germline ends. The CDR3 is 14 residues long. CDR1 is SNHLY, CDR2 FYNNEI, per germline. The CDR3 region has the DNA TGTGCCAGCAGTGATTCTTTGGGCACCTATGGCTACACCTTC. Its translation: CASSDSLGTYGYTF.

The DNA for the CDR3 is TGTGCCAGCAGCCGCCCTATTCGACTAGCGGGAGATCGTGAGACCCAGTACTTC. This codes for CASSRPIRLAGDRETQYF. V is TRBV7-6 and J is TRBJ2-5, with 12 positions matching TRBD2. V shed 5 bases, J shed 5 bases, and the junction held 15 bases outside the gene matches. From germline, CDR1 is SGHVS and CDR2 FNYEAQ. This CDR3 has 18 amino acids.

This sequence joins TRBV7-9 and TRBJ1-4, with 7 positions matching TRBD1. The V segment lost 4 bases and the J segment 7 bases; nucleotides outside the gene matches: 12. The CDR3 extends over 16 amino acids. The germline CDR1 and CDR2 sequences are SEHNR and FQNEAQ (reference sequence). The CDR3 loop is CASSSPTGDDGEKLFF. The CDR3 nucleotides read TGTGCCAGCAGCTCGCCTACAGGGGACGACGGTGAAAAACTGTTTTTT.

The CDR3: CASSLNRGGTEAFF. The CDR3 DNA is TGTGCCAGCAGCTTAAATCGAGGCGGCACTGAAGCTTTCTTT. The V and J genes are TRBV11-2 and TRBJ1-1; D gene ambiguous. The CDR3 runs to 14 residues. The V end lost 2 bases, the J end lost 4 bases, and 11 bases lay between the germline ends. Germline V gives CDR1 SGHAT, CDR2 FQNNGV. Filled out from reference TRBV11-2 and TRBJ1-1, the complete variable domain reads EAGVAQSPRYKIIEKRQSVAFWCNPISGHATLYWYQQILGQGPKLLIQFQNNGVVDDSQLPKDRFSAERLKGVDSTLKIQPAKLEDSAVYLCASSLNRGGTEAFFGQGTRLTVV.

This chain uses TRBV24-1 with TRBJ1-5; maybe TRBD1 (5 bases). The germline V gene encodes CDR1 KGHDR and CDR2 SFDVKD. This CDR3 is 17 amino acids long. Trimming cost V 4 bases and J 5 bases, with 20 bases left between them. CDR3 protein: CATSERRSGNRDQPQHF. CDR3 nucleotide sequence: TGTGCCACCAGTGAGCGTCGCTCAGGGAATAGAGATCAGCCCCAGCATTTT.

The chain uses TRBV18 and TRBJ2-1; tentative D call: TRBD2 (6 bases). V lost 1 base, J lost 3 bases, and 10 bases lay in between. CDR3 length: 15 residues. CDR1 and CDR2 from the germline V gene are KGHSH and LQKENI. Here the CDR3 DNA reads TGTGCCAGCTCACCACAGCGGGCCTTCTACAATGAGCAGTTCTTC. Protein product: CASSPQRAFYNEQFF. Using reference TRBV18 and TRBJ2-1 for the parts outside the CDR3, the full variable domain is NAGVMQNPRHLVRRRGQEARLRCSPMKGHSHVYWYRQLPEEGLKFMVYLQKENIIDESGMPKERFSAEFPKEGPSILRIQQVVRGDSAAYFCASSPQRAFYNEQFFGPGTRLTVL.

The sample holds one count of this clone. The rearrangement uses TRBV9 and TRBJ2-1; perhaps TRBD2 as D (5 bases). The length of the CDR3 is 15 residues. Germline values: CDR1 SGDLS, CDR2 YYNGEE. The V end lost 4 bases, the J end lost 7 bases, and 18 bases lay between the germline ends. The CDR3 is CASSSPEDSANEQFF. The CDR3 bases are TGTGCCAGCAGCTCCCCCGAGGATAGCGCTAATGAGCAGTTCTTC.

This chain joins TRBV3-1 (or the pseudogene TRBV3-2) and TRBJ1-1, with D uncertain. V lost 1 base and J lost 1, with 4 bases in between. The germline V gene encodes CDR1 LGHDT and CDR2 YNNKEL (reference sequence). The CDR3 sequence is 13 residues long. The CDR3 DNA is TGTGCCAGCAGCCAAGCGCGGAACACTGAAGCTTTCTTT. It translates to CASSQARNTEAFF.

The V call is TRBV10-3, the J call TRBJ2-7, with unresolved D. Trimming stripped 0 bases from V and 9 bases from J, with 15 bases between. This CDR3 has 14 amino acids. Per germline, CDR1 ENHRY and CDR2 SYGVKD. CDR3 nucleotide sequence: TGTGCCATCAGTGAGTCGGGCACGCCGGTTTGGCAGTACTTC. Its translation: CAISESGTPVWQYF.

This clone was seen just once. The DNA of the CDR3 is TGTGCCAGCAGTTACAGGGAGAATGGGTACGAGCAGTACTTC. Translating gives CASSYRENGYEQYF. This sequence joins TRBV6-6 and TRBJ2-7; D may be TRBD2 (5 bases). The CDR3 length is 14 residues. Germline V gene sequence: CDR1 MNHNY, CDR2 SVGAGI (reference sequence). Trimming took off 2 bases at V and 4 bases at J, with 12 bases between the two ends.

The chain is built from TRBV19 and TRBJ2-5; possibly TRBD1 for D (6 bases). The CDR3 length is 13 residues. V dropped 3 bases and J dropped 7 bases, with 12 bases sitting between them. Germline V gene data show CDR1 as LNHDA and CDR2 as SQIVND (reference sequence). The CDR3, as DNA: TGTGCCAGTAGTATCCAACAGGGCCGGACCCAGTACTTC. It yields the protein CASSIQQGRTQYF.

The chain carries TRBV5-4 and TRBJ2-7, with 9 bases fitting TRBD1. This CDR3 region has 15 residues. The V gene end was trimmed by 4 bases and the J gene end by 7 bases; junction bases not matched to a gene: 12. Per germline, CDR1 SGHNT and CDR2 YYREEE (reference sequence). The CDR3 DNA is TGTGCCAGCAGCAAGAAGGGACAGGGCCCTTTGGAGCAGTACTTC. Its translation: CASSKKGQGPLEQYF.

This clone was recorded a few times. The chain recombines TRBV11-2 with TRBJ2-7, with unresolved D. CDR1 is SGHAT, CDR2 FQNNGV, per germline. Trimming took off 5 bases at V and 4 bases at J, with 12 bases between the two ends. The CDR3 totals 13 residues. The DNA of the CDR3 is TGTGCCAGCAGCCCTGTGGCGAGGTACGAGCAGTACTTC. Its translation: CASSPVARYEQYF.

The J gene is TRBJ2-2, the V gene TRBV4-1; D perhaps matches TRBD1 (7 bases). The CDR3 has 17 residues. Germline V gene sequence: CDR1 MGHRA, CDR2 YSYEKL. Deletions cut 2 bases from V and 3 bases from J, with 16 bases between. The CDR3 protein is CASSQLGGGWDTGELFF. Written as DNA, the CDR3 is TGCGCCAGCAGCCAACTTGGAGGGGGCTGGGACACCGGGGAGCTGTTTTTT.

The gene calls are TRBV24-1 and TRBJ1-2; possible D gene TRBD1, 5 bases. Trimming took off 3 bases at V and 8 bases at J, with 15 bases between the two ends. This CDR3 spans 14 amino acids. In germline, CDR1 is KGHDR, CDR2 SFDVKD. CDR3 residues: CATSDPQGDWGYTF. CDR3 nucleotides: TGTGCCACCAGTGATCCGCAAGGGGACTGGGGCTACACCTTC.

This clone was counted between two and nine times. The chain couples TRBV7-9 to TRBJ1-5, with 10 nucleotides matching TRBD1. With V trimmed by 4 bases and J by 3 bases, 3 bases remained unmatched. The length of the CDR3 is 15 residues. Germline assignment: CDR1 SEHNR and CDR2 FQNEAQ (reference sequence). The CDR3 here is CASSSDRGPNQPQHF. CDR3 DNA sequence: TGTGCCAGCAGCTCAGACAGGGGGCCCAATCAGCCCCAGCATTTT.